This T cell receptor (beta chain) was recovered during a study of control samples from healthy donors and cancer patients. Sequenced by immunoSEQ multiplex PCR; TCRdb stores in-frame clones only, minus some. Of about 40,000 clones listed, approximately 90% are singletons. Germline lookup yields CDR1 MGHRA and CDR2 YSYEKL. Deletions cut 6 bases from V and 0 bases from J, with 11 bases between. The CDR3 runs 14 residues. Input material: blood. The J gene is TRBJ1-1, the V gene TRBV4-1; D is perhaps TRBD1 (5 bases). The receptor's source is a woman aged 45-59 years in good health. The CDR3: CASRGLLLNTEAFF. Written as DNA, the CDR3 is TGCGCCAGCAGGGGGCTCCTCTTGAACACTGAAGCTTTCTTT.